A single T cell receptor (beta chain) is shown here with its context. In the authors' workflow: Amplification of reference gene primers provided the estimated nucleated cell counts. Using immunoSEQ multiplex PCR, the repertoire was profiled, and TCRdb retains in-frame clones only, with some absent. V and J calls and clone size are copied from that table; D and trimming were computed from the DNA. The data show about 190,000 clones, around four fifths seen once. This sample is part of a study of blood T cell repertoires in COVID-19. Study-wide background: The United States, Italy and Spain were the sources of the acute and convalescent COVID-19 samples. T cells, B-cell-depleted T cells, or PBMCs provided the cDNA or gDNA that served as material.

The CDR3 contains 15 residues. In germline, CDR1 is SGHNT, CDR2 YYREEE (reference sequence). Trimming at V came to 6 bases and at J to 1 base, leaving 8 bases not matched to a gene. The sample comprised peripheral blood. The TCR comes from a man aged 50 to 60 with active or convalescent COVID-19. The gene calls are TRBV5-4 and TRBJ2-7; 9 bases are a match to TRBD1. CDR3 sequence reads: CASKTGGQGSYEQYF. The CDR3, as DNA: TGTGCCAGCAAAACCGGGGGACAGGGTTCCTACGAGCAGTACTTC. Variable domain in full (rest from reference TRBV5-4 and TRBJ2-7): ETGVTQSPTHLIKTRGQQVTLRCSSQSGHNTVSWYQQALGQGPQFIFQYYREEENGRGNFPPRFSGLQFPNYSSELNVNALELDDSALYLCASKTGGQGSYEQYFGPGTRLTVT.